This note documents a single T cell receptor beta chain sequence. Sequenced by immunoSEQ multiplex PCR; TCRdb stores in-frame clones only, minus some. The sample contains under 50,000 clones, roughly 93% of which appear only once. The data originate from a study of blood T cell repertoires in COVID-19. Trimming removed 3 bases from V and 5 bases from J; junction bases left unmatched: 8. CDR3 length equals 15 residues. CDR1 is KGHSH and CDR2 is LQKENI in the germline V gene. The rearrangement joins TRBV18 to TRBJ2-5, with 8 bases that match TRBD2. The source of this sequence is a man in his 60s with COVID-19, enrolled during active disease. Sequences were obtained from peripheral blood. The CDR3 loop is CASSPGLARTETQYF. CDR3 coding DNA: TGTGCCAGCTCACCCGGACTAGCTCGTACGGAGACCCAGTACTTC.